The next 2 T cell receptor beta chains were all read from a single sample in a study of T-cell reconstitution after alpha-beta-depleted transplantation in children. TCRbeta library construction was performed incorporating unique molecular identifiers. TCRdb re-derived calls from the PCR reads in MiXCR, one entry per CDR3 protein. The table has nearly 550,000 distinct CDR3 sequences, 15% to 20% seen once. This specimen consisted of PBMCs from the stem cell graft donor, obtained from the stem cell graft. These receptors were collected from a human donor who donated a stem cell graft to a child with acute lymphoblastic leukemia.

This sequence joins TRBV14 and TRBJ2-1; D is perhaps TRBD1 or TRBD2 (5 bases each). V lost 0 bases and J lost 2, with 17 bases in between. The CDR3 loop spans 18 amino acids. CDR1 is SGHDN and CDR2 is FVKESK in the germline V gene. The DNA for the CDR3 is TGTGCCAGCAGCCAAGATCTTGTGAGAGGGGCAGCCTACAATGAGCAGTTCTTC. Its protein product is CASSQDLVRGAAYNEQFF.

This CDR3 is CASSFHTAYEQYF. As DNA, the CDR3 is TGCGCCAGCAGCTTCCACACGGCCTACGAGCAGTACTTC. The chain recombines TRBV5-1 with TRBJ2-7, with no clear D. The germline V gene has CDR1 SGHRS and CDR2 YFSETQ. V was shortened by 2 bases and J by 2 bases, with 8 bases between the two germline ends. CDR3 size: 13 residues.